The text below deals with one T cell receptor (beta chain). Its antigen is currently not known. Per-base quality was not reported, and no clone a single base away is much larger than it. The run used an Illumina HiSeq 2500. Quantitative 5'-RACE with molecular barcodes was the method used to prepare the TCR beta libraries. As for the authors' bioinformatics: To identify disease-linked TCR variants, a new computational method was used, one built on a probabilistic model of VDJ rearrangement. Through fastp at Q25 and MiXCR, TCRdb rebuilt clones from the public reads, retaining in-frame beta chains. Identical CDR3 proteins give one entry, which carries the most common genes and DNA. The V and J calls were determined by TCRdb, not by the authors. The sample table lists approximately 35,000 distinct CDR3 sequences, about an eighth of them with a count of one. The ten largest clones add up to 32% of the sample.

This record belongs to a study of CD8 T cells in ankylosing spondylitis (dated by TCRdb to 2016 to 2017). Regarding the complete study: The study set out to find disease-linked TCR variants by profiling T cell receptor beta repertoires in ankylosing spondylitis patients and healthy donors. In total, the full study cohort was made up of about 110 healthy donors and about two dozen ankylosing spondylitis patients. Peripheral blood samples were taken, and synovial fluid was additionally collected from ankylosing spondylitis patients.

CDR1 and CDR2 are read off the germline V gene (reference sequence) as MNHEY and SMNVEV. V lost 8 bases and J lost 0 bases; the stretch between them is 5 bases long. The CDR3, cysteine through phenylalanine, is 13 amino acids long. The kept DNA is CDR3 alone, 39 bases in frame from the first base. What the authors observed across the whole study: Some motif variants were previously reported in synovial fluid and blood of reactive arthritis patients, suggesting common disease-initiation mechanisms. The disease-linked clones were reported to be significantly enriched in matched synovial fluid samples from ankylosing spondylitis patients. The disease-linked clones showed a CD8+ phenotype and occurred at relatively low frequencies in peripheral blood. A TCR beta motif made up of roughly eight highly homologous amino acid variants appeared to be characteristic of blood from ankylosing spondylitis patients.

Synovial fluid samples and blood samples obtained from the same ankylosing spondylitis patients were matched. Recombination connected TRBV27 to TRBJ2-6; confidence is insufficient to name the D gene. Specimen: synovial fluid, either unsorted or a sorted T cell fraction (not recorded which). The sequence was collected from a male donor with ankylosing spondylitis. The CDR3 sequence is CASWDSGANVLTF. The DNA reads as follows: TGTGCCAGCTGGGACTCTGGGGCCAACGTCCTGACTTTC.